Listed below are T cell receptor beta chains from one sample, sequenced in a study of beta chain features in type 1 diabetes. Sequenced by immunoSEQ multiplex PCR; TCRdb stores in-frame clones only, minus some. The sample records around 160,000 clones, approximately 10% being singletons. The sequenced material came from central memory CD4+ T cells from blood. Receptors were obtained from a woman in her 30s with type 1 diabetes. Both conserved end residues are part of each CDR3. D genes are given only for firm matches. Size values are once, few and many counts, or a class for expanded clones, and some rows have none.

abundance,j_gene,v_gene,d_gene,CDR3nt,CDR3aa
few,TRBJ1-2,TRBV15,.,TGTGCCACCAGCCAGGACAAGTCCACGGACTATGGCTACACCTTC,CATSQDKSTDYGYTF
.,TRBJ1-2,TRBV10-3,TRBD1,TGTGCCATCAGTAACCTCGGGACAGAGTATGGCTACACCTTC,CAISNLGTEYGYTF
.,TRBJ1-2,TRBV4-1,TRBD1,TGCGCCAGCAGCCAAGAGGACAGGGGCTATGGCTACACCTTC,CASSQEDRGYGYTF
.,TRBJ2-1,TRBV19,.,TGTGCCAGTAGTATTGCCCAGGGGTACAATGAGCAGTTCTTC,CASSIAQGYNEQFF
once,TRBJ1-2,TRBV18,TRBD1,TGTGCCAGCTCACCACAGGGGGCGCATAACTATGGCTACACCTTC,CASSPQGAHNYGYTF
many,TRBJ1-1,TRBV29-1,.,TGCAGCGTTGAAGCTCCCTCTTTCTTT,CSVEAPSFF
.,TRBJ1-1,TRBV9,TRBD1,TGTGCCAGCAGCTCAAACAGGGGCACTGAAGCTTTCTTT,CASSSNRGTEAFF
.,TRBJ2-7,TRBV7-3,TRBD1,TGTGCCAGCAGCTTGCGGGACAGGGGGCGAGGCGAGCAGTACTTC,CASSLRDRGRGEQYF
few,TRBJ1-2,TRBV28,.,TGTGCCAGCAGTCAAGGACAGGGCTACACCTTC,CASSQGQGYTF
few,TRBJ1-5,TRBV30,.,TGTGCCTGGAGTGTACGTCAGTATCAGCCCCAGCATTTT,CAWSVRQYQPQHF
.,TRBJ1-4,TRBV19,.,TGTGCCAGTAGTAACGACAATAGGCCCGCGGAAAAACTGTTTTTT,CASSNDNRPAEKLFF
few,TRBJ1-1,TRBV5-1,TRBD1,TGCGCCAGCAGCAGGGGGACAGTTGAAGCTTTCTTT,CASSRGTVEAFF
.,TRBJ1-5,TRBV19,TRBD1,TGTGCCAGTAGTATTCGGGAAGGGACAGGGGGACAGCCCCAGCATTTT,CASSIREGTGGQPQHF
.,TRBJ2-1,TRBV7-2,TRBD2,TGTGCCAGCAGCTTAGTCCTAGCGGGAGATATGGATGAGCAGTTCTTC,CASSLVLAGDMDEQFF
.,TRBJ2-7,TRBV5-6,TRBD1,TGTGCCAGCAGCTTGGGACAGGGGGGCTACGAGCAGTACTTC,CASSLGQGGYEQYF
.,TRBJ1-2,TRBV18,.,TGTGCCAGCTCAGATGGGCCAAACTATGGCTACACCTTC,CASSDGPNYGYTF
.,TRBJ2-3,TRBV5-1,.,TGCGCCAGCAGCTTGGAACAGGGTCGGCCAGATACGCAGTATTTT,CASSLEQGRPDTQYF
.,TRBJ2-7,TRBV11-3,.,TGTGCCAGCAGCCTCACAGCGGAACAGTACTTC,CASSLTAEQYF
.,TRBJ2-1,TRBV11-1,.,TGTGCCAGCAGCTTAGTAGGGGGTAGGGAGCAGTTCTTC,CASSLVGGREQFF
few,TRBJ1-1,TRBV11-2,.,TGTGCCAGCACCCAAACAGCCTTTGACACTGAAGCTTTCTTT,CASTQTAFDTEAFF
.,TRBJ1-5,TRBV7-2,.,TGTGCCAGCAGCTTAGAGGCAGGGCGTCGCCAGCCCCAGCATTTT,CASSLEAGRRQPQHF
many,TRBJ2-7,TRBV18,TRBD1,TGTGCCAGCTCTTTTTCGTACCTACGGGGGACAGGGCGCATCGAGCAGTACTTC,CASSFSYLRGTGRIEQYF
.,TRBJ2-3,TRBV2,TRBD1,TGTGCCAGCAGTGTGACAGGGAATAATCCAGATACGCAGTATTTT,CASSVTGNNPDTQYF
.,TRBJ2-3,TRBV25-1,.,TGTGCCAGCAGTGAAGGCGCTAGCGACAGCACAGATACGCAGTATTTT,CASSEGASDSTDTQYF
few,TRBJ1-1,TRBV30,.,TGTGCCTGGAGTCGGGGGTCCACTGAAGCTTTCTTT,CAWSRGSTEAFF
few,TRBJ2-3,TRBV18,TRBD1,TGTGCCAGCTCACCACGAGGACAGGGCGGCACAGATACGCAGTATTTT,CASSPRGQGGTDTQYF
few,TRBJ2-7,TRBV18,.,TGTGCCAGCTCACCCTCGACTAGGTACGAGCAGTACTTC,CASSPSTRYEQYF
few,TRBJ2-7,TRBV5-4,TRBD2,TGTGCCAGCAGCCCCGGAGGTAGCGGGAGAGGGTACGAGCAGTACTTC,CASSPGGSGRGYEQYF
.,TRBJ1-4,TRBV20-1,.,TGCAGTGCTCAAATTAATGAAAAACTGTTTTTT,CSAQINEKLFF
many,TRBJ2-1,TRBV7-3,.,TGTGCCAGCAGCCATCCTCTAGCTCCGAATGAGCAGTTCTTC,CASSHPLAPNEQFF
few,TRBJ2-5,TRBV30,.,TGTGCCTGGAGTTCCGGGTCAGAGACCCAGTACTTC,CAWSSGSETQYF
.,TRBJ2-5,TRBV27,.,TGTGCCAGCAGTTTATACCGGCAAGAGACCCAGTACTTC,CASSLYRQETQYF
few,TRBJ2-1,TRBV20-1,.,TGCAGTGCTAGCGGTTACAATGAGCAGTTCTTC,CSASGYNEQFF
few,TRBJ2-4,TRBV30,TRBD2,TGTGCCTGGGGCGGGGGATCGAACATTCAGTACTTC,CAWGGGSNIQYF
.,TRBJ2-1,TRBV29-1,TRBD2,TGCAGCGGCCGACTAGCTAGCAATGAGCAGTTCTTC,CSGRLASNEQFF
.,TRBJ2-3,TRBV28,TRBD1,TGTGCCAGCAGTAGCCGCAGGGGGATGTCTACGTATACGCAGTATTTT,CASSSRRGMSTYTQYF
few,TRBJ2-1,TRBV7-2,.,TGTGCCAGCGCGGTAGATCGGTCCTACAATGAGCAGTTCTTC,CASAVDRSYNEQFF
few,TRBJ2-7,TRBV28,TRBD1,TGTGCCAGCAGTTACCGGGACAGTATCCACGAGCAGTACTTC,CASSYRDSIHEQYF
few,TRBJ2-5,TRBV29-1,.,TGCAGCGTTGAACCTAACGACGGACTTCGGGAGACCCAGTACTTC,CSVEPNDGLRETQYF
.,TRBJ2-7,TRBV6-6,TRBD1,TGTGCCAGCAGCCCGGACAGGGCCTACGAGCAGTACTTC,CASSPDRAYEQYF
few,TRBJ2-5,TRBV2,.,TGTGCCACCTCCCCCCAAGAGACCCAGTACTTC,CATSPQETQYF
.,TRBJ1-1,TRBV11-2,.,TGTGCCAGCAGCTTAGATCGTCAGGGAACTGAAGCTTTCTTT,CASSLDRQGTEAFF
few,TRBJ1-1,TRBV18,.,TGTGCCAGCTCAGCCAACAGGGCCACTGAAGCTTTCTTT,CASSANRATEAFF
few,TRBJ2-7,TRBV5-4,.,TGTGCCAGCAGCTTGGCGACTGGGCCGGGGGAGCAGTACTTC,CASSLATGPGEQYF
.,TRBJ2-2,TRBV4-1,TRBD2,TGCGCCAGCAGCCAGGGACTAGCGGGAGTGTACGGGGAGCTGTTTTTT,CASSQGLAGVYGELFF
few,TRBJ1-4,TRBV4-1,.,TGCGCCAGCAGCCAGGGTGACAGCTCTAATGAAAAACTGTTTTTT,CASSQGDSSNEKLFF
.,TRBJ2-1,TRBV6-1,.,TGTGCCAGTTCATCTACCCTCCTGGATGAGCAGTTCTTC,CASSSTLLDEQFF
few,TRBJ1-1,TRBV7-6,.,TGTGCCAGCAGCTCCCGTACGGTCTCCGAAGCTTTCTTT,CASSSRTVSEAFF
.,TRBJ2-5,TRBV4-1,TRBD1,TGCGCCAGCAGCCATTGGGACAGGGGAGAGACCCAGTACTTC,CASSHWDRGETQYF
few,TRBJ1-2,TRBV7-9,.,TGTGCCAGCAGCTTAGCGGAGGGAGATGGCTACACCTTC,CASSLAEGDGYTF
.,TRBJ2-7,TRBV2,.,TGTGCCAGCAGTGTTCAGGCCTACGAGCAGTACTTC,CASSVQAYEQYF
.,TRBJ1-4,TRBV7-3,TRBD1,TGTGCCAGAGGGACAGCCGGTAATGAAAAACTGTTTTTT,CARGTAGNEKLFF